This T cell receptor (beta chain) was sequenced during a study of neoadjuvant anti-PD-1 for oral cavity cancer. Study-level information: Most patients had three to four biweekly doses of 3 mg/kg nivolumab before resection. Study observations and caveats: TCR analyses covered only three patients per response group. Expansion of preexisting intratumoral clones was suggested to aid response. Treg/Th17 ratio rose with pretreatment blood and fell with post-treatment tumor TCRbeta clonality.

Trimming stripped 8 bases from V and 3 bases from J, with 11 bases between. Germline CDR1 and CDR2: LNHNV and YYDKDF (reference sequence). CDR3 length equals 13 residues. On this clone itself: What it binds is not known.

TCRdb's copy holds only in-frame clones and misses some; the assay was immunoSEQ multiplex PCR. The repertoire holds roughly 16,000 clones, around 36% seen once, with about two fifths in the top ten. Time point here: after neoadjuvant nivolumab, at surgical resection. J is TRBJ2-1 and V is TRBV15; D uncertain. The sequence was collected from a person aged 35-79 years with oral cavity squamous cell carcinoma. Sequenced here: tumor tissue, sampled after nivolumab (anti-PD-1) treatment. The CDR3 protein is CATGDSYYNEQFF. CDR3 DNA: TGTGCCACCGGGGATTCCTACTACAATGAGCAGTTCTTC.